The 14 T cell receptor beta chains given below trace back to one sample, sequenced in a study of blood T cell repertoires in COVID-19 (dated by TCRdb to 2020 to 2021). Receptor amplification or capture employed the immunoSEQ multiplex PCR assay. TCRdb carries this immuneACCESS record with in-frame sequences only. Its versions omit some clonotypes, under half of them owing to an unresolved V gene in the studies checked, with the rest unexplained. The sample includes fewer than 350,000 clones, with about 88% observed a single time. The ten largest clones take up 1% of the sample. The specimen was PBMCs or T cells enriched from blood (not recorded which). These receptor sequences come from a woman in her twenties or thirties who had been exposed to COVID-19.

The V call is TRBV27, the J call TRBJ2-3, with 8 bases lining up with TRBD2. Germline V gives CDR1 MNHEY, CDR2 SMNVEV (reference sequence). This CDR3 is 16 amino acids long. The junction had 9 bases not matched to a gene; V was cut back by 5 bases and J by 2 bases. The CDR3 nucleotides are TGTGCCAGCAGTCGCGGGGCGGGAGGACTCACAGATACGCAGTATTTT. Translation gives CASSRGAGGLTDTQYF.

The chain is built from TRBV5-1 and TRBJ1-6; 10 bases align to TRBD1. V lost 6 bases, J lost 8 bases, and 8 bases stayed unmatched. This CDR3 comprises 15 residues. CDR1 and CDR2 (germline): SGHRS, YFSETQ. DNA of the CDR3: TGCGCCAGCACCTCCCTAGGGACAGGGGATTCACCCCTCCACTTT. Its protein is CASTSLGTGDSPLHF.

The rearrangement joins TRBV27 to TRBJ2-1; D ambiguous. Germline lookup yields CDR1 MNHEY and CDR2 SMNVEV (reference sequence). The ends were cut back, 3 bases at V and 7 bases at J, with 13 bases in the middle. The CDR3 has 14 amino acids. CDR3 nucleotide sequence: TGTGCCAGCAGTTTTGAAGGCCCTAGGAATGAGCAGTTCTTC. Translation gives CASSFEGPRNEQFF.

The V and J genes are TRBV11-2 and TRBJ2-1; 9 positions agree with TRBD2. CDR3 length equals 15 residues. The germline CDR1 and CDR2 sequences are SGHAT and FQNNGV. J was trimmed by 9 bases and V by 0 bases; bases with no gene match: 6. Here the CDR3 DNA reads TGTGCCAGCAGCTTAGAACTAGCGGGCCGGGGTGAGCAGTTCTTC. Amino acid sequence: CASSLELAGRGEQFF.

V gene TRBV7-2 combines with J gene TRBJ1-1; TRBD1 is a possible D gene (6 bases). Deletions cut 5 bases from V and 4 bases from J, with 17 bases between. Germline V lookup: CDR1 SGHTA, CDR2 FQGNSA. This CDR3 comprises 15 residues. In DNA, the CDR3 is TGTGCCAGCAGCCCGTGGGGGGGGGCTGGCACTGAAGCTTTCTTT. Translation gives CASSPWGGAGTEAFF.

V gene TRBV19 combines with J gene TRBJ2-7, with no clear D. Trimming shortened V by 3 bases and J by 2 bases, and 8 bases separated the two germline ends. The length of the CDR3 is 13 residues. CDR1 and CDR2 (germline): LNHDA, SQIVND (reference sequence). This chain's CDR3 is CASSMKLTYEQYF. Written as DNA, the CDR3 is TGTGCCAGTAGTATGAAGCTCACCTACGAGCAGTACTTC.

The rearrangement links TRBV4-1 to TRBJ1-1, with D possibly matching TRBD1 (5 bases). Deletions cut 0 bases from V and 0 bases from J, with 14 bases between. CDR3 length equals 17 residues. Germline lookup yields CDR1 MGHRA and CDR2 YSYEKL. The CDR3 here is CASSQDLQAPMNTEAFF. The CDR3 DNA reads TGCGCCAGCAGCCAAGACTTACAGGCCCCCATGAACACTGAAGCTTTCTTT.

The rearrangement links TRBV18 to TRBJ1-1, with 8 bases that match TRBD1. V lost 0 bases, J lost 3 bases, and 6 bases stayed unmatched. This CDR3 is built from 16 residues. Germline assignment: CDR1 KGHSH and CDR2 LQKENI. CDR3 loop: CASSPPSGGGDTEAFF. CDR3 nucleotide sequence: TGTGCCAGCTCACCACCGTCAGGGGGCGGGGACACTGAAGCTTTCTTT.

The chain joins TRBV5-4 to TRBJ1-1; TRBD1 agrees at 9 bases. Trimming at V came to 4 bases and at J to 4 bases, leaving 8 bases not matched to a gene. The length of the CDR3 is 15 residues. Germline V lookup: CDR1 SGHNT, CDR2 YYREEE (reference sequence). CDR3 nucleotide sequence: TGTGCCAGCAGCCAGGACAGGGGTGTATTCACTGAAGCTTTCTTT. It translates to CASSQDRGVFTEAFF.

The count of this clone is one. The chain has TRBV10-1 and TRBJ2-2, with TRBD2 identical over 8 bases. J lost 1 base, V lost 0 bases, and 4 bases had no gene match. The CDR3 has 17 residues. Germline V lookup: CDR1 WNHNN, CDR2 SYGVQD (reference sequence). The CDR3 DNA sequence: TGCGCCAGCAGTGAGTCCCCCCGGGGGGGGAACACCGGGGAGCTGTTTTTT. Translated: CASSESPRGGNTGELFF.

This sequence joins TRBV15 and TRBJ2-5, with TRBD2 matching 13 bases. The CDR3 totals 16 residues. Germline lookup yields CDR1 LNHNV and CDR2 YYDKDF (reference sequence). J gave up 5 bases and V 1 base, and 4 bases lay outside the gene matches. The CDR3 reads CATSRAGLAGVETQYF. The CDR3 nucleotides read TGTGCCACCAGCAGAGCCGGACTAGCGGGAGTGGAGACCCAGTACTTC. The entire variable domain, with the rest obtained from reference TRBV15 and TRBJ2-5, is as follows: DAMVIQNPRYQVTQFGKPVTLSCSQTLNHNVMYWYQQKSSQAPKLLFHYYDKDFNNEADTPDNFQSRRPNTSFCFLDIRSPGLGDTAMYLCATSRAGLAGVETQYFGPGTRLLVL.

V and J are TRBV13 and TRBJ2-7; 8 bases are shared with TRBD2. The CDR3 is 15 residues long. The germline CDR1 and CDR2 sequences are PRHDT and FYEKMQ (reference sequence). With V trimmed by 3 bases and J by 3 bases, 7 bases remained unmatched. The CDR3 region has the DNA TGTGCCAGCAGCTTGAAGGCGGGAGGTAGCTACGAGCAGTACTTC. This gives the protein CASSLKAGGSYEQYF.

The genes are TRBV2 and TRBJ2-5; 9 bases are a match to TRBD2. Germline V gene data show CDR1 as SNHLY and CDR2 as FYNNEI. This CDR3 has 16 amino acids. The ends lost 3 bases at V and 2 bases at J; junction bases unmatched: 7. Here the CDR3 reads CASSEVAGGPQETQYF. CDR3 nucleotides: TGTGCCAGCAGTGAGGTGGCGGGAGGGCCACAAGAGACCCAGTACTTC.

This clone was detected once. V usage is TRBV19 and J usage is TRBJ1-1, with unresolved D. The germline gives CDR1 LNHDA, CDR2 SQIVND (reference sequence). CDR3 length: 16 amino acids. Trimming cost V 7 bases and J 1 base, with 19 bases left between them. The CDR3 DNA reads as TGTGCCAGTAAATGGTCGGGAGGACGGAGGAACACTGAAGCTTTCTTT. It is translated as CASKWSGGRRNTEAFF.